The source of this TCR beta chain is a study of cytomegalovirus exposure and HLA in healthy donors. Use of 60 Vbeta and 13 Jbeta primers characterized the PCR. Libraries were prepared by immunoSEQ multiplex PCR; TCRdb keeps only in-frame clonotypes and omits some of them. The data contain 150,000 to 200,000 clones, just over 75% of them seen just once; the ten biggest clones take up approximately 1.5%. The CDR3 contains 14 residues. Between the trimmed V and J ends, which lost 1 base and 9 bases, there was a span of 15 bases. Germline V gene sequence: CDR1 SGHVS, CDR2 FNYEAQ. Material for sequencing was PBMCs. The sequence was collected from a woman aged 30 to 39 in good health and CMV-seropositive. V gene TRBV7-6 combines with J gene TRBJ1-1; D is unresolved. This chain's CDR3 is CASSLVEGGPQAFF. The DNA of the CDR3 is TGTGCCAGCAGCTTAGTGGAGGGTGGGCCCCAAGCTTTCTTT.